Detailed here is one T cell receptor beta chain. Original methodology: Reference gene primer amplification gave nucleated cell count estimates. This table comes from immunoSEQ multiplex PCR, and its TCRdb copy is limited to in-frame clones, with some not included. The V and J calls and clone size were taken over from that table, and D and trimming were inferred from the DNA. The sample holds 130,000 to 150,000 clones, approximately 73% seen once. This specimen comes from a study of blood T cell repertoires in COVID-19. Study in general: The study drew acute and convalescent COVID-19 samples from the United States, Italy and Spain. T cells, B-cell-depleted T cells, or PBMCs supplied cDNA or gDNA.

V was shortened by 4 bases and J by 2 bases, with 10 bases between the two germline ends. This CDR3 has 13 residues. From germline, CDR1 is SGHDT and CDR2 YYEEEE. This sequence joins TRBV5-6 and TRBJ2-7; a weak D match, TRBD1 (5 bases). The sequence derives from a man in his 60s with acute or convalescent COVID-19. The sample consisted of peripheral blood. CDR3 in amino acids: CASSVGHPYEQYF. The CDR3 coding sequence is TGTGCCAGCAGCGTCGGACACCCCTACGAGCAGTACTTC.